Below, 6 T cell receptor beta chains from the same sample are listed, as sequenced in a study of blood T cell repertoires in COVID-19 (TCRdb year 2020). Receptor libraries were prepared by the immunoSEQ multiplex PCR assay. The clones in this table, taken by TCRdb from immuneACCESS, are in-frame only. Not every clone is retained; where verified, under half of the shortfall comes from an unresolved V gene, and the cause of the rest is unknown. The sample table lists some 370,000 clones, nearly 90% of them with a count of one. Together, the top ten hold 6.5% of the sample. The specimen was peripheral blood. The receptor source for this set is a man aged 18 to 30 with active or convalescent COVID-19.

In its sample, this clone was seen once. V and J are TRBV4-3 and TRBJ2-7; TRBD1 matches 10 bases. CDR1 is LGHNA and CDR2 is YSLEER in the germline V gene. The CDR3 contains 14 residues. The J segment lost 4 bases and the V segment lost 3 bases, leaving 3 bases of the junction unmatched. Here the CDR3 reads CASSQRTGGYEQYF. CDR3 in DNA: TGCGCCAGCAGCCAGAGGACAGGGGGTTACGAGCAGTACTTC.

The chain couples TRBV7-2 to TRBJ1-4; the D is unclear. The CDR3 covers 16 residues. V was trimmed by 1 base and J by 0 bases, leaving 9 bases between them. Germline V CDR1 and CDR2: SGHTA, FQGNSA. The CDR3 nucleotides are TGTGCCAGCAGCTTAGAAGTGGCAGCAACTAATGAAAAACTGTTTTTT. It translates to CASSLEVAATNEKLFF.

This clone turned up a few times. This rearrangement joins TRBV5-1 to TRBJ1-4; no clear D. Trimming left V 1 base short and J 0 bases short, with 10 bases between. CDR1 is SGHRS and CDR2 is YFSETQ in the germline V gene. The CDR3 consists of 16 residues. The CDR3 is CASSLWAITTNEKLFF. In DNA, the CDR3 is TGCGCCAGCAGCTTGTGGGCAATCACAACTAATGAAAAACTGTTTTTT.

The rearrangement uses TRBV11-2 and TRBJ1-1; D is unresolved. Trimming cost V 5 bases and J 8 bases, with 21 bases left between them. This CDR3 has 15 residues. Germline CDR1 is SGHAT and CDR2 is FQNNGV. The CDR3 nucleotides read TGTGCCAGCAGCCAGCGTGGAGGGATTGCGTGGGAAGCTTTCTTT. It specifies CASSQRGGIAWEAFF.

This clone was recorded a few times. This chain links TRBV7-3 with TRBJ2-2, with a possible D match to TRBD2 (6 bases). V was trimmed by 5 bases and J by 5 bases, leaving 12 bases between them. CDR3 length: 14 amino acids. Germline V gene lookup returns CDR1 SGHTA and CDR2 FQGTGA. The CDR3 here is CASSVLGGTGELFF. CDR3 coding DNA: TGTGCCAGCAGCGTCCTCGGGGGAACCGGGGAGCTGTTTTTT.

The chain carries TRBV18 and TRBJ1-5; possibly TRBD1 for D (5 bases). CDR1 and CDR2 from the germline V gene are KGHSH and LQKENI. The CDR3 spans 18 residues. The ends were cut back, 0 bases at V and 1 base at J, with 16 bases in the middle. In DNA, the CDR3 is TGTGCCAGCTCACCACCGATGGGGGAGGGGACGAGCAATCAGCCCCAGCATTTT. Translation gives CASSPPMGEGTSNQPQHF.